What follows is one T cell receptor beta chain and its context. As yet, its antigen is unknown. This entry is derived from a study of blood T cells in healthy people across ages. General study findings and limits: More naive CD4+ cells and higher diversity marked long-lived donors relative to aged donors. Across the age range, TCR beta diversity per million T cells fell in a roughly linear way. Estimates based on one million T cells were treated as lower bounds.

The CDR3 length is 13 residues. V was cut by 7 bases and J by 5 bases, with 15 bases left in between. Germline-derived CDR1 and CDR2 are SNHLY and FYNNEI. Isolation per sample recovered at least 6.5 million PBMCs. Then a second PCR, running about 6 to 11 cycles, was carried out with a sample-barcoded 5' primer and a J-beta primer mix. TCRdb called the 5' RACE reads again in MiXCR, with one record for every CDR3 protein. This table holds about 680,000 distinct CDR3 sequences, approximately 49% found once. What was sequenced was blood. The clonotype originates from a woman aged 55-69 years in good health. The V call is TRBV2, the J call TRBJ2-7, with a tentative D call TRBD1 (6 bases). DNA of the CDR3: TGTGCCAGCAAACGACGCAGGGGAGACGAGCAGTACTTC. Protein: CASKRRRGDEQYF.